This TCR beta chain was identified during a study of blood T cells in healthy people across ages. Together with a sample-barcoded 5' primer, a J-beta primer mix was included in a second PCR lasting roughly 6 to 12 cycles. TCRdb independently ran MiXCR on the 5' RACE reads; one entry per CDR3 protein. This table has fewer than 1 million distinct CDR3 sequences, around 42% appearing once. The V gene's germline CDR1 is LGHDT and CDR2 YNNKEL (reference sequence). This CDR3 has 16 amino acids. V gave up 3 bases and J gave up 2 bases; unmatched junction bases: 9. The material sequenced was blood. V is TRBV3-1 and J is TRBJ1-2; 7 bases are a match to TRBD1. The clonotype was recovered from a man aged 55 to 70 in good health. CDR3 nucleotide sequence: TGTGCCAGCAGCCACGATCTGACAGGGACCAACTATGGCTACACCTTC. Translated, it gives CASSHDLTGTNYGYTF.